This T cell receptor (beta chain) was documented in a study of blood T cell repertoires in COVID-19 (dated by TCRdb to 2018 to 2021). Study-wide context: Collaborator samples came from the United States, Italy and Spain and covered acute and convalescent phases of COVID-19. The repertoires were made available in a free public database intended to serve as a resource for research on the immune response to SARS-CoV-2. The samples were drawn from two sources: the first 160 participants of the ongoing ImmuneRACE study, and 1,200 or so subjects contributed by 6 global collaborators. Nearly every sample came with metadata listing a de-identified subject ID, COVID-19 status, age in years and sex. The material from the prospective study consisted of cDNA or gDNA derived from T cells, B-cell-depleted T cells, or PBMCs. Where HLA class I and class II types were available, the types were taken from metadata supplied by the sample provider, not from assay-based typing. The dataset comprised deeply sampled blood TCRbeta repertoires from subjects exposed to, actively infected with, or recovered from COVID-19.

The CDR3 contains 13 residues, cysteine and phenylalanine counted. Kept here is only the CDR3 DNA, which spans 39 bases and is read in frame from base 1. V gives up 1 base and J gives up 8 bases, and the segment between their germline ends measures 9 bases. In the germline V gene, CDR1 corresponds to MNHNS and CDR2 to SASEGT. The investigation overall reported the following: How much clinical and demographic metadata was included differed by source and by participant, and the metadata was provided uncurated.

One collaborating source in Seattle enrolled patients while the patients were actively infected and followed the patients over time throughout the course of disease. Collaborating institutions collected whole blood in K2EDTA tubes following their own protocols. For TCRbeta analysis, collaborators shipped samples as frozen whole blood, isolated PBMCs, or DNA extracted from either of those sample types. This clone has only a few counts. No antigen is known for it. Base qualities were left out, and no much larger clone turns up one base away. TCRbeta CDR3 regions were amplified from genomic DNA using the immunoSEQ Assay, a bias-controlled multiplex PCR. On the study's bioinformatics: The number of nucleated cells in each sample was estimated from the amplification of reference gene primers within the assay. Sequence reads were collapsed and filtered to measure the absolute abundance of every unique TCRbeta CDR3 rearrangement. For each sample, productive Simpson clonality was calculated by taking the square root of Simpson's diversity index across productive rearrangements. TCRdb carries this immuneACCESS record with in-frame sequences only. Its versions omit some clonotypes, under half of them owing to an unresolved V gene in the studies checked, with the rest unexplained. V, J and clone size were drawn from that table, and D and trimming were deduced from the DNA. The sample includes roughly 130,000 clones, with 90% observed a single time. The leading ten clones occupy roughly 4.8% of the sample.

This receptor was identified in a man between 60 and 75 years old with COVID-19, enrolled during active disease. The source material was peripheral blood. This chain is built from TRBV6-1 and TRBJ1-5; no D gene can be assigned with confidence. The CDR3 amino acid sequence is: CASSEERREPQHF. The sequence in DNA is TGTGCCAGCAGTGAAGAACGGAGGGAGCCCCAGCATTTT.